The source of this TCR beta chain is a study of CD8+ T cells in alopecia areata. Background on the study: Treatment of the treated patients consisted of oral tofacitinib, 5 to 10 mg twice daily. Findings and caveats of the study: Greater clonality was observed in lesional scalp samples, especially alopecia totalis/universalis, versus normal scalp. Persistence in scalp and blood during tofacitinib was observed for many expanded lesional clones.

Treatment defined: oral pan-JAK inhibitor, 5-10 mg twice daily. The researchers isolated CD4+ and CD8+ T cells from PBMCs by sorting. As the sequencing template, cDNA was produced by extracting RNA and reverse transcribing it. This table comes from immunoSEQ multiplex PCR, and its TCRdb copy is limited to in-frame clones, with some not included. The sample shows 120,000 to 150,000 clones, roughly 82% of them seen only once. The germline gives CDR1 SQVTM, CDR2 ANQGSEA. The ends were cut back, 4 bases at V and 6 bases at J, with 11 bases in the middle. The CDR3 is 12 amino acids. Of note for this clone: Its matching antigen is unknown.

V and J are TRBV29-1 and TRBJ2-3; D not certain. The specimen comprised CD8+ T cells sorted from blood, sampled at week 4, from a patient treated with tofacitinib. The sequence was collected from a human donor with alopecia areata. CDR3 DNA sequence: TGCAGCGTTGTGGGGAAATGGGATACGCAGTATTTT. This translates into CSVVGKWDTQYF.